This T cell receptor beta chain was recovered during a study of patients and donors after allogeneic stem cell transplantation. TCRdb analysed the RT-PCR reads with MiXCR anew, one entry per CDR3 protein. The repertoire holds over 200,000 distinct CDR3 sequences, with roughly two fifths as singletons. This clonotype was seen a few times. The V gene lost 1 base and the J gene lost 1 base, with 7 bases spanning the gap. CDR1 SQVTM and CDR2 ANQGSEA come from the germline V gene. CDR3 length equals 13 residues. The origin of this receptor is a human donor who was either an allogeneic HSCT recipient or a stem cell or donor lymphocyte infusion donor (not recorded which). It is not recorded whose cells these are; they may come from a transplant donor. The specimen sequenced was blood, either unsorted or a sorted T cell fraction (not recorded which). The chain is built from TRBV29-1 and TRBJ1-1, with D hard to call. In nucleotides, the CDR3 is TGCAGCGTTGAAGCGTCTCGGAACACTGAAGCTTTCTTT. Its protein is CSVEASRNTEAFF. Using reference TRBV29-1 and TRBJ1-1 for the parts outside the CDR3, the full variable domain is SAVISQKPSRDICQRGTSLTIQCQVDSQVTMMFWYRQQPGQSLTLIATANQGSEATYESGFVIDKFPISRPNLTFSTLTVSNMSPEDSSIYLCSVEASRNTEAFFGQGTRLTVV.